This is a list of T cell receptor beta chains from one sample in a study of T cells in narcolepsy. The table came from immunoSEQ multiplex PCR; TCRdb's copy has only in-frame clones and leaves some out. The sample consists of some 16,000 clones, 85% of them appearing once. Sequencing was performed on memory (CD45RA-) CD4+ T cells from blood. The receptors shown here come from a human donor in good health. Each CDR3 is given with its conserved first and last residue. A D gene is named only where the DNA matches it firmly.

j_gene,v_gene,d_gene,CDR3aa
TRBJ2-7,TRBV6-5,TRBD2,CASSYSSGGPYEQYF
TRBJ2-7,TRBV7-3,-,CASSSEGLNSYEQYF
TRBJ1-2,TRBV19,-,CAGRGVDYGYTF
TRBJ1-5,TRBV19,-,CASSTGTGNQPQHF
TRBJ2-7,TRBV19,-,CASSIGSVRGYEQYF
TRBJ2-5,TRBV18,TRBD2,CASSRPGLRKETQYF
TRBJ1-4,TRBV6-6,TRBD1,CASSLGQGWEKLFF
TRBJ1-4,TRBV30,-,CAWSAPPGRNEKLFF
TRBJ2-3,TRBV9,-,CASSVVSVGDTQYF
TRBJ1-1,TRBV6-1,-,CASSSQGLRTEAFF
TRBJ1-4,TRBV7-9,-,CASSLTLGANEKLFF
TRBJ2-2,TRBV7-3,-,CASSSNTGELFF
TRBJ1-6,TRBV7-2,-,CASGRGTNSPLHF
TRBJ1-2,TRBV4-1,-,CASSQDRQGTTYGYTF
TRBJ1-6,TRBV7-9,-,CASSFSGDNSPLHF
TRBJ1-4,TRBV7-2,-,CASSLGGTNEKLFF
TRBJ2-7,TRBV7-9,TRBD1,CASRPLTGRAYEQYF